Shown below are 20 T cell receptor beta chains from a single sample sequenced in a study of cytomegalovirus exposure and HLA in healthy donors. The PCR used 60 Vbeta and 13 Jbeta primers. Assay used: immunoSEQ multiplex PCR; TCRdb lists only in-frame clones, some missing. The repertoire holds some 150,000 clones, with over 65% as singletons. Specimen: PBMCs. The receptors were gathered from a man aged 40-49 years in good health and CMV-seropositive.

The sample holds one count of this clone. The genes are TRBV30 and TRBJ1-3; unclear D gene. The CDR3 extends over 15 amino acids. Germline CDR1 and CDR2: GTSNPN and SVGIG (reference sequence). Trimming stripped 0 bases from V and 1 base from J, with 10 bases between. This chain's CDR3 is CAWSVQLVSGNTIYF. The CDR3 region has the DNA TGTGCCTGGAGTGTACAGTTGGTATCTGGAAACACCATATATTTT.

This clone was picked up a small number of times. This chain connects TRBV5-1 to TRBJ1-1; TRBD1 agrees at 8 bases. Germline CDR1 SGHRS, CDR2 YFSETQ. The CDR3 has 12 amino acids. Losses at the gene ends were 2 bases for V and 11 bases for J; bases not matched to a gene: 5. For the CDR3, the DNA is TGCGCCAGCAGCTTAGGGACAGGCATGGCTTTCTTT. It specifies CASSLGTGMAFF.

This clone was detected only once. The J gene is TRBJ2-3, the V gene TRBV6-6, with D possibly matching TRBD2 (6 bases). Germline V gives CDR1 MNHNY, CDR2 SVGAGI (reference sequence). This CDR3 spans 16 amino acids. Deletions cut 1 base from V and 6 bases from J, with 17 bases between. CDR3 amino acids: CASSYWEPRGEDTQYF. The CDR3 DNA is TGTGCCAGCAGTTACTGGGAGCCGCGGGGAGAGGATACGCAGTATTTT.

The genes are TRBV4-1 and TRBJ1-5, with no clear D. Trimming left V 4 bases short and J 6 bases short, with 10 bases between. The germline V gene encodes CDR1 MGHRA and CDR2 YSYEKL. The CDR3 is 13 residues long. The chain's CDR3 is CASSPRGGQPQHF. The CDR3 DNA is TGCGCCAGCAGCCCTCGGGGAGGTCAGCCCCAGCATTTT.

Of note for this clone: One junction end disagrees with the germline gene, perhaps due to a read error. The CDR3 sequence is CSSSPPGTEFLLGYTF. The CDR3 DNA reads as TGTTCCAGCAGCCCGCCCGGGACTGAATTTTTACTTGGCTACACCTTC. This chain uses TRBV7-9 with TRBJ1-2; a possible D gene is TRBD1 (5 bases). The CDR3 loop spans 16 amino acids. The germline V gene encodes CDR1 SEHNR and CDR2 FQNEAQ (reference sequence).

The chain couples TRBV28 to TRBJ1-1, with unresolved D. There are 14 residues in the CDR3. Germline values: CDR1 MDHEN, CDR2 SYDVKM. V was trimmed by 2 bases and J by 5 bases, leaving 12 bases between them. The CDR3: CASSLTSGKTEAFF. CDR3 DNA sequence: TGTGCCAGCAGTTTAACTTCAGGCAAGACTGAAGCTTTCTTT.

V and J are TRBV5-5 and TRBJ2-5; D is undetermined. The ends were cut back, 5 bases at V and 7 bases at J, with 18 bases in the middle. The CDR3 contains 14 residues. Germline CDR1 is SGHKS and CDR2 is YYEKEE (reference sequence). CDR3 coding DNA: TGTGCCAGCAGTTTGAATCCAGGATCGCGGACCCAGTACTTC. This translates into CASSLNPGSRTQYF.

CDR3 in amino acids: CASGLDRHTDTQYF. Here the CDR3 DNA reads TGTGCTAGTGGTTTGGACAGGCACACAGATACGCAGTATTTT. The gene calls are TRBV12-5 and TRBJ2-3, with D possibly TRBD1 on 5 matching bases. In germline, CDR1 is LGHNT, CDR2 FRNRAP. This CDR3 contains 14 residues. Trimming stripped 1 base from V and 2 bases from J, with 7 bases between.

Worth noting for this clone: The germline gene is not matched at one end of the junction; a read error may be the cause. The genes are TRBV7-9 and TRBJ2-7, with 7 nucleotides matching TRBD1. The CDR3 has 15 residues. Germline CDR1 SEHNR, CDR2 FQNEAQ (reference sequence). The CDR3 reads CSSSSDRTPDYEQYF. In DNA form, the CDR3 reads TGTTCCAGCAGCTCGGACAGGACCCCGGACTACGAGCAGTACTTC.

The chain is built from TRBV5-8 and TRBJ1-2, with D unresolved. Germline V gene lookup returns CDR1 SGHTS and CDR2 YDEGEE. The CDR3 totals 15 residues. Deletions cut 4 bases from V and 5 bases from J, with 18 bases between. The CDR3 here is CASSKWVPGGYGYTF. CDR3 sequence (DNA): TGTGCCAGCAGCAAGTGGGTCCCGGGCGGGTATGGCTACACCTTC.

J is TRBJ1-5 and V is TRBV7-9, with TRBD1 matching over 8 bases. The junction had 0 bases not matched to a gene; V was cut back by 1 base and J by 4 bases. CDR1 is SEHNR and CDR2 is FQNEAQ in the germline V gene (reference sequence). The CDR3 is made up of 14 amino acids. CDR3 nucleotides: TGTGCCAGCAGCTTAGGACAGGGGAATCAGCCCCAGCATTTT. Amino acid sequence: CASSLGQGNQPQHF.

V usage is TRBV10-3 and J usage is TRBJ2-3; 7 bases match TRBD1. The ends lost 4 bases at V and 0 bases at J; junction bases unmatched: 1. The CDR3 contains 14 residues. The germline V gene encodes CDR1 ENHRY and CDR2 SYGVKD. The CDR3 here is CAISAGQSTDTQYF. The DNA for the CDR3 is TGTGCCATCAGTGCGGGACAGAGCACAGATACGCAGTATTTT.

This clone has more than one count but fewer than ten. This chain uses TRBV4-1 with TRBJ2-3, with 9 positions matching TRBD2. This CDR3 region has 16 residues. CDR1 MGHRA and CDR2 YSYEKL come from the germline V gene. The J segment lost 3 bases and the V segment lost 1 base, leaving 5 bases of the junction unmatched. CDR3 loop: CASSQVWLAGTDTQYF. CDR3 nucleotides: TGCGCCAGCAGCCAAGTATGGCTAGCGGGGACAGATACGCAGTATTTT.

This chain connects TRBV7-7 to TRBJ1-5; D gene uncertain. The CDR3 runs to 19 residues. Germline lookup yields CDR1 SSHAT and CDR2 FNYEAQ (reference sequence). V was trimmed by 5 bases and J by 2 bases, leaving 25 bases between them. The chain's CDR3 is CASSPPHSFGRVGNQPQHF. DNA for the CDR3: TGTGCCAGCAGCCCCCCCCACTCCTTCGGTCGAGTGGGCAATCAGCCCCAGCATTTT.

The J gene is TRBJ1-4, the V gene TRBV28, with D perhaps matching TRBD1 (5 bases). Looked up from germline, CDR1 is MDHEN and CDR2 is SYDVKM. The ends were cut back, 1 base at V and 8 bases at J, with 20 bases in the middle. The CDR3 has 17 amino acids. As DNA, the CDR3 is TGTGCCAGCAGTTTATATAGTATTGGAGGGACGTCGGAAAAACTGTTTTTT. Its protein product is CASSLYSIGGTSEKLFF.

V usage is TRBV19 and J usage is TRBJ1-5; perhaps TRBD1 as D (5 bases). CDR1 and CDR2 from the germline V gene are LNHDA and SQIVND (reference sequence). V dropped 4 bases and J dropped 3 bases, with 16 bases sitting between them. This CDR3 comprises 16 residues. In nucleotides, the CDR3 is TGTGCCAGTAGTACCGATTCAGGGTCGTACAATCAGCCCCAGCATTTT. As protein: CASSTDSGSYNQPQHF. Full variable domain (rest looked up from reference TRBV19 and TRBJ1-5): DGGITQSPKYLFRKEGQNVTLSCEQNLNHDAMYWYRQDPGQGLRLIYYSQIVNDFQKGDIAEGYSVSREKKESFPLTVTSAQKNPTAFYLCASSTDSGSYNQPQHFGDGTRLSIL.

The chain uses TRBV2 and TRBJ2-7; the D gene is possibly TRBD1 (5 bases). Between the trimmed V and J ends, which lost 4 bases and 6 bases, there was a span of 16 bases. The germline V gene encodes CDR1 SNHLY and CDR2 FYNNEI. The CDR3 consists of 14 residues. Here the CDR3 reads CASSAGNPNSEQYF. In DNA form, the CDR3 reads TGTGCCAGCAGTGCAGGGAACCCCAATAGCGAGCAGTACTTC. Full variable domain (remainder filled in from reference TRBV2 and TRBJ2-7): EPEVTQTPSHQVTQMGQEVILRCVPISNHLYFYWYRQILGQKVEFLVSFYNNEISEKSEIFDDQFSVERPDGSNFTLKIRSTKLEDSAMYFCASSAGNPNSEQYFGPGTRLTVT.

The rearrangement links TRBV2 to TRBJ2-1; TRBD2 matches 7 bases. Germline assignment: CDR1 SNHLY and CDR2 FYNNEI. Trimming at V came to 6 bases and at J to 2 bases, leaving 1 base not matched to a gene. This CDR3 contains 13 residues. The CDR3 protein is CASRLAAYNEQFF. The CDR3 DNA follows: TGTGCCAGCAGGCTAGCGGCCTACAATGAGCAGTTCTTC.

The chain has TRBV6-5 and TRBJ2-5; 8 nucleotides agree with TRBD2. Looked up from germline, CDR1 is MNHEY and CDR2 is SVGAGI. The CDR3 runs 16 residues. The V and J ends lost 2 bases and 5 bases, in that order; junction bases with no gene match: 10. This chain's CDR3 is CASSYHGRGGRETQYF. Written as DNA, the CDR3 is TGTGCCAGCAGTTACCACGGGAGGGGGGGGAGGGAGACCCAGTACTTC.

The CDR3 region has the DNA TGTGCCAGTAACGATGCTAGCTCTGGAAACACCATATATTTT. Translation gives CASNDASSGNTIYF. The chain carries TRBV19 and TRBJ1-3; unclear D gene. Germline lookup yields CDR1 LNHDA and CDR2 SQIVND (reference sequence). Trimming took off 7 bases at V and 0 bases at J, with 10 bases between the two ends. The CDR3 sequence is 14 residues long.